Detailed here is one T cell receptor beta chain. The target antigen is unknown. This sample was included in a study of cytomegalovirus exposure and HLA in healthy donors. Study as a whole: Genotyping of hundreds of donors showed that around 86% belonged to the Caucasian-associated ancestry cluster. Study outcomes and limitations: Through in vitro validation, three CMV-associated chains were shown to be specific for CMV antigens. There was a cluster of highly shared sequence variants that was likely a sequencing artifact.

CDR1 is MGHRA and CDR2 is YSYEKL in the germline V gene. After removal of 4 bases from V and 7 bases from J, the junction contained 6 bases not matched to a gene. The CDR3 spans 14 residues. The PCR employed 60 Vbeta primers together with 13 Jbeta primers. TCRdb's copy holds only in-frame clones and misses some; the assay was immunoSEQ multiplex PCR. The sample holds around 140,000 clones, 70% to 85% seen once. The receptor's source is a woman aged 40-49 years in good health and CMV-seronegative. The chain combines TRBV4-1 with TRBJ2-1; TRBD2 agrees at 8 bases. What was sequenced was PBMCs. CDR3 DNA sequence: TGCGCCAGCAGCCTGTTGGGACTAGGGAATGAGCAGTTCTTC. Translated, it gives CASSLLGLGNEQFF.